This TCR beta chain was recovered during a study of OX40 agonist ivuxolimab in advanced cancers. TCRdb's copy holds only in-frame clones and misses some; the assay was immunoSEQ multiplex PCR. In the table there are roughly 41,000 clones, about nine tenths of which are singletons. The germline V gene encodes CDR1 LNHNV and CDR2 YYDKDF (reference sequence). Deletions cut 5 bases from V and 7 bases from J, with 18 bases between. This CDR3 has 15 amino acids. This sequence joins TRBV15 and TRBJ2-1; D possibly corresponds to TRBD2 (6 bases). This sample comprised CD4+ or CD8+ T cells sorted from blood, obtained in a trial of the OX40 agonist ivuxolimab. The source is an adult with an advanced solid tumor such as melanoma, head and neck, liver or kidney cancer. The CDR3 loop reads CATSAYGGTGNEQFF. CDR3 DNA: TGTGCCACCAGCGCCTACGGGGGTACGGGAAATGAGCAGTTCTTC. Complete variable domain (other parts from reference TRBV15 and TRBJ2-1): DAMVIQNPRYQVTQFGKPVTLSCSQTLNHNVMYWYQQKSSQAPKLLFHYYDKDFNNEADTPDNFQSRRPNTSFCFLDIRSPGLGDTAMYLCATSAYGGTGNEQFFGPGTRLTVL.